This record concerns one T cell receptor beta chain sequence. What it binds is unknown. Original data processing: Filtering was not the same, since immunoSEQ gave junction-only sequences without quality scores. Sequencing was performed with immunoSEQ multiplex PCR; in TCRdb, only in-frame clones are kept and a portion is missing. The V and J calls and clone size were taken over from that table, and D and trimming were inferred from the DNA. The sample contains roughly 2.1 million clones, about 92% of which appear only once. CDR1 LNHDA and CDR2 SQIVND come from the germline V gene (reference sequence). There are 15 residues in the CDR3. V gave up 1 base and J gave up 8 bases; unmatched junction bases: 10. The sample originates from a study of shared clonotypes between healthy human individuals. General study results and limits: Clonotypes not shared had lower generation probabilities than those common to all four donors.

Naive CD8 populations comprised CD45RO-negative cells positively selected for CCR7, excluding terminally differentiated effector memory CD45RA+ cells. The chain couples TRBV19 to TRBJ1-2, with 7 bases lining up with TRBD1. Sequencing input: naive CD8+ T cells from PBMCs. The sequence came from a man aged 18 to 29 in good health. Some clones in this sample may be carry-over from other donors' samples. This chain's CDR3 is CASSIGSRGIGGYTF. The DNA of the CDR3 is TGTGCCAGTAGTATAGGCTCCAGGGGGATAGGAGGCTACACCTTC.